These 21 T cell receptor beta chains were sequenced from one sample in a study of T cell changes during pregnancy in multiple sclerosis. Measured with immunoSEQ multiplex PCR; TCRdb has only the in-frame clones, and not every one. The sample has about 39,000 clones, 90% seen once; the top ten hold roughly 0.5%. Sequences were derived from CD4+ T cells from peripheral blood mononuclear cells, sampled in the first trimester of pregnancy. The receptors were sampled from a female donor in good health, enrolled as a control in a pregnancy study.

The CDR3 region is CASSSGQTRSDEQYF. CDR3 DNA: TGTGCCAGCAGCTCGGGACAGACGAGGTCGGACGAGCAGTACTTC. The chain is built from TRBV7-3 and TRBJ2-7; 7 bases agree with TRBD1. The CDR3 is made up of 15 amino acids. The V gene's germline CDR1 is SGHTA and CDR2 FQGTGA. V lost 4 bases to trimming and J lost 5 bases; unmatched junction nucleotides: 11.

This chain uses TRBV5-6 with TRBJ2-6; weak D call: TRBD2 (7 bases). The CDR3 loop spans 17 amino acids. CDR1 and CDR2 from the germline V gene are SGHDT and YYEEEE. Trimming removed 0 bases at V and 4 bases at J, with 14 bases between. This chain's CDR3 is CASSLELRGLGANVLTF. The CDR3 nucleotides are TGTGCCAGCAGCTTGGAGTTGCGGGGGCTCGGGGCCAACGTCCTGACTTTC.

The gene calls are TRBV19 and TRBJ2-6, with D uncertain. The CDR3 covers 13 residues. Germline values: CDR1 LNHDA, CDR2 SQIVND (reference sequence). V lost 6 bases and J 2 bases, leaving 5 bases between the germline ends. The CDR3 DNA reads TGTGCCAGTAGCCTTCCTGGGGCCAACGTCCTGACTTTC. Translation: CASSLPGANVLTF.

This clone was recorded once. V is TRBV19 and J is TRBJ1-6; 8 bases agree with TRBD1. This CDR3 is built from 16 residues. Germline CDR1 is LNHDA and CDR2 is SQIVND (reference sequence). After removal of 6 bases from V and 6 bases from J, the junction contained 10 bases not matched to a gene. Written as DNA, the CDR3 is TGTGCCAGTAGAACTACAGGGGGAGAGAGTAATTCACCCCTCCACTTT. This encodes CASRTTGGESNSPLHF.

V and J are TRBV7-2 and TRBJ1-6, with unresolved D. This CDR3 has 16 amino acids. Germline V CDR1 and CDR2: SGHTA, FQGNSA. V was pared by 2 bases and J by 8 bases, with 16 bases between. The CDR3 sequence is CASSLFGRRVYSPLHF. DNA of the CDR3: TGTGCCAGCAGCTTATTCGGCCGGAGGGTTTATTCACCCCTCCACTTT.

The rearrangement links TRBV6-5 to TRBJ2-3; 8 nucleotides align to TRBD2. The germline CDR1 and CDR2 sequences are MNHEY and SVGAGI. This CDR3 region has 15 residues. Trimming took 4 bases from V and 0 from J; bases not matched to a gene: 3. The CDR3 protein is CASSWRGASTDTQYF. The CDR3 coding sequence is TGTGCCAGCAGTTGGCGGGGGGCTAGCACAGATACGCAGTATTTT.

The chain is built from TRBV11-1 and TRBJ1-1, with TRBD1 matching 9 bases. The CDR3 covers 15 residues. The germline V gene encodes CDR1 SGHAT and CDR2 FQDESV (reference sequence). The V and J ends lost 6 bases and 0 bases, in that order; junction bases with no gene match: 5. DNA for the CDR3: TGTGCCAGCAGTCCGGGACAGGGTTTGAACACTGAAGCTTTCTTT. It is translated as CASSPGQGLNTEAFF. The whole variable domain, filled in from reference TRBV11-1 and TRBJ1-1, reads EAEVAQSPRYKITEKSQAVAFWCDPISGHATLYWYRQILGQGPELLVQFQDESVVDDSQLPKDRFSAERLKGVDSTLKIQPAELGDSAMYLCASSPGQGLNTEAFFGQGTRLTVV.

This chain uses TRBV28 with TRBJ1-2, with D perhaps TRBD1 (5 bases). V shed 6 bases and J shed 5 bases, with 16 bases lying between them. Germline V gene lookup returns CDR1 MDHEN and CDR2 SYDVKM. The CDR3 has 14 amino acids. The CDR3 bases are TGTGCCAGCAGCCAAGGCGGGGCAGGTTATGGCTACACCTTC. Its translation is CASSQGGAGYGYTF.

CDR3 residues: CASRRGPDEKLFF. CDR3 DNA: TGTGCCAGTCGCAGGGGGCCGGATGAAAAACTGTTTTTT. The chain carries TRBV2 and TRBJ1-4; 8 bases match TRBD1. The CDR3 spans 13 residues. The junction had 6 bases not matched to a gene; V was cut back by 9 bases and J by 6 bases. Germline V gene lookup returns CDR1 SNHLY and CDR2 FYNNEI.

The chain uses TRBV5-4 and TRBJ1-2, with D hard to call. Trimming took off 0 bases at V and 4 bases at J, with 10 bases between the two ends. This CDR3 is built from 14 residues. Germline-derived CDR1 and CDR2 are SGHNT and YYREEE (reference sequence). CDR3: CASSLVSGFYGYTF. The CDR3, as DNA: TGTGCCAGCAGCTTGGTGTCGGGATTCTATGGCTACACCTTC.

The chain employs TRBV2 and TRBJ2-1, with D tentatively TRBD1 (6 bases). V lost 6 bases, J lost 0 bases, and 9 bases lay in between. CDR1 is SNHLY and CDR2 is FYNNEI in the germline V gene. The CDR3 loop spans 14 amino acids. This CDR3 is CASRQGFSYNEQFF. The CDR3 bases are TGTGCCAGCAGACAGGGTTTCTCCTACAATGAGCAGTTCTTC. Together with reference TRBV2 and TRBJ2-1, the CDR3 gives the full variable domain: EPEVTQTPSHQVTQMGQEVILRCVPISNHLYFYWYRQILGQKVEFLVSFYNNEISEKSEIFDDQFSVERPDGSNFTLKIRSTKLEDSAMYFCASRQGFSYNEQFFGPGTRLTVL.

The rearrangement links TRBV19 to TRBJ2-1; 9 nucleotides align to TRBD2. V shed 4 bases and J 0 bases; nucleotides not matched to a gene: 7. This CDR3 comprises 17 residues. Per germline, CDR1 LNHDA and CDR2 SQIVND (reference sequence). CDR3 region: CASSRGSGGSSYNEQFF. For the CDR3, the DNA is TGTGCCAGTAGTAGGGGGAGCGGGGGGAGCTCCTACAATGAGCAGTTCTTC.

The chain employs TRBV30 and TRBJ1-5; tentative D call: TRBD1 (6 bases). CDR3 size: 14 residues. Germline V gene lookup returns CDR1 GTSNPN and CDR2 SVGIG (reference sequence). Between the trimmed V and J ends, which lost 1 base and 4 bases, there was a span of 11 bases. CDR3 bases: TGTGCCTGGAGTGGAGGACAGTCAAATCAGCCCCAGCATTTT. This encodes CAWSGGQSNQPQHF.

The chain couples TRBV2 to TRBJ2-5, with 8 positions matching TRBD2. The CDR3 runs 12 residues. Unmatched junction bases numbered 1, after V lost 5 bases and J lost 5 bases. CDR1 is SNHLY and CDR2 is FYNNEI in the germline V gene. The CDR3 region has the DNA TGTGCCAGCAGTCTAGCGGGCGAGACCCAGTACTTC. As protein: CASSLAGETQYF.

In its sample, this clone was seen once. V gene TRBV7-2 combines with J gene TRBJ1-5; tentative D call: TRBD1 (5 bases). CDR3 length equals 16 residues. V dropped 4 bases and J dropped 4 bases, with 17 bases sitting between them. Germline CDR1 is SGHTA and CDR2 is FQGNSA. The DNA of the CDR3 is TGTGCCAGCAGCTCCTTCGGGGGGAGGGGTAATCAGCCCCAGCATTTT. This encodes CASSSFGGRGNQPQHF.

The rearrangement uses TRBV6-4 and TRBJ1-2; the match to TRBD1 covers 7 bases. The V gene end was trimmed by 6 bases and the J gene end by 1 base; junction bases not matched to a gene: 14. The CDR3 is 17 residues long. The germline gives CDR1 MRHNA, CDR2 SNTAGT. The CDR3 DNA sequence: TGTGCCAGCAGGAAATTGCAGGGGGACCAACTTAACTATGGCTACACCTTC. It encodes CASRKLQGDQLNYGYTF.

The chain carries TRBV4-1 and TRBJ1-1, with 8 bases lining up with TRBD1. The CDR3 is 16 residues long. Germline CDR1 is MGHRA and CDR2 is YSYEKL. Trimming cost V 1 base and J 1 base; bases outside gene matches: 5. In DNA, the CDR3 is TGCGCCAGCAGCCAAGGGCAGGGGGCTGGGAACACTGAAGCTTTCTTT. Amino acid sequence: CASSQGQGAGNTEAFF.

The rearrangement links TRBV19 to TRBJ2-6, with D tentatively TRBD2 (6 bases). The CDR3 spans 15 residues. The germline V gene has CDR1 LNHDA and CDR2 SQIVND (reference sequence). V was trimmed by 5 bases and J by 3 bases, leaving 11 bases between them. The CDR3 here is CASSRREGGANVLTF. CDR3 bases: TGTGCCAGTAGTCGGAGGGAAGGTGGGGCCAACGTCCTGACTTTC.

This sequence joins TRBV10-3 and TRBJ2-5; tentatively, D is TRBD2 (5 bases). Germline CDR1 is ENHRY and CDR2 is SYGVKD. Trimming removed 3 bases at V and 3 bases at J, with 11 bases between. The CDR3 sequence is 14 residues long. The CDR3 protein is CAISDPSGEETQYF. The CDR3 coding sequence is TGTGCCATCAGTGATCCCAGCGGCGAAGAGACCCAGTACTTC.

The chain joins TRBV19 to TRBJ2-2, with D tentatively TRBD2 (5 bases). The CDR3 runs to 15 residues. Looked up from germline, CDR1 is LNHDA and CDR2 is SQIVND (reference sequence). The V gene lost 4 bases and the J gene lost 0 bases, with 9 bases spanning the gap. CDR3 bases: TGTGCCAGTAGTACCAGCGGAACGAACACCGGGGAGCTGTTTTTT. This gives the protein CASSTSGTNTGELFF.

The gene calls are TRBV19 and TRBJ1-6; no definite D call. CDR3 length: 14 amino acids. V lost 5 bases to trimming and J lost 7 bases, with 12 bases between them. Looked up from germline, CDR1 is LNHDA and CDR2 is SQIVND (reference sequence). The CDR3, as DNA: TGTGCCAGTAGTCCGGGCCGGGGAAATTCACCCCTCCACTTT. Its protein product is CASSPGRGNSPLHF.